The source of this TCR beta chain is a study of T cell responses to AZD1222 COVID-19 vaccine. Study-wide results and caveats: Repertoire collection took place solely once the T cell response had peaked.

This table comes from immunoSEQ multiplex PCR, and its TCRdb copy is limited to in-frame clones, with some not included. The table shows over 70,000 clones, with 70% to 80% occurring only once. Note on this clone: Its antigen is unidentified.

There are 14 residues in the CDR3. The ends lost 6 bases at V and 6 bases at J; junction bases unmatched: 2. CDR1 is SNHLY and CDR2 is FYNNEI in the germline V gene. This chain connects TRBV2 to TRBJ2-4; 13 nucleotides agree with TRBD2. Sample: peripheral blood, taken 28 days after the second dose of the MenACWY control vaccine. The sequence was collected from an adult who received the MenACWY meningococcal vaccine as a control. The CDR3 bases are TGTGCCAGCAGGAGACTAGCGGGAGGAAACATTCAGTACTTC. It specifies CASRRLAGGNIQYF.